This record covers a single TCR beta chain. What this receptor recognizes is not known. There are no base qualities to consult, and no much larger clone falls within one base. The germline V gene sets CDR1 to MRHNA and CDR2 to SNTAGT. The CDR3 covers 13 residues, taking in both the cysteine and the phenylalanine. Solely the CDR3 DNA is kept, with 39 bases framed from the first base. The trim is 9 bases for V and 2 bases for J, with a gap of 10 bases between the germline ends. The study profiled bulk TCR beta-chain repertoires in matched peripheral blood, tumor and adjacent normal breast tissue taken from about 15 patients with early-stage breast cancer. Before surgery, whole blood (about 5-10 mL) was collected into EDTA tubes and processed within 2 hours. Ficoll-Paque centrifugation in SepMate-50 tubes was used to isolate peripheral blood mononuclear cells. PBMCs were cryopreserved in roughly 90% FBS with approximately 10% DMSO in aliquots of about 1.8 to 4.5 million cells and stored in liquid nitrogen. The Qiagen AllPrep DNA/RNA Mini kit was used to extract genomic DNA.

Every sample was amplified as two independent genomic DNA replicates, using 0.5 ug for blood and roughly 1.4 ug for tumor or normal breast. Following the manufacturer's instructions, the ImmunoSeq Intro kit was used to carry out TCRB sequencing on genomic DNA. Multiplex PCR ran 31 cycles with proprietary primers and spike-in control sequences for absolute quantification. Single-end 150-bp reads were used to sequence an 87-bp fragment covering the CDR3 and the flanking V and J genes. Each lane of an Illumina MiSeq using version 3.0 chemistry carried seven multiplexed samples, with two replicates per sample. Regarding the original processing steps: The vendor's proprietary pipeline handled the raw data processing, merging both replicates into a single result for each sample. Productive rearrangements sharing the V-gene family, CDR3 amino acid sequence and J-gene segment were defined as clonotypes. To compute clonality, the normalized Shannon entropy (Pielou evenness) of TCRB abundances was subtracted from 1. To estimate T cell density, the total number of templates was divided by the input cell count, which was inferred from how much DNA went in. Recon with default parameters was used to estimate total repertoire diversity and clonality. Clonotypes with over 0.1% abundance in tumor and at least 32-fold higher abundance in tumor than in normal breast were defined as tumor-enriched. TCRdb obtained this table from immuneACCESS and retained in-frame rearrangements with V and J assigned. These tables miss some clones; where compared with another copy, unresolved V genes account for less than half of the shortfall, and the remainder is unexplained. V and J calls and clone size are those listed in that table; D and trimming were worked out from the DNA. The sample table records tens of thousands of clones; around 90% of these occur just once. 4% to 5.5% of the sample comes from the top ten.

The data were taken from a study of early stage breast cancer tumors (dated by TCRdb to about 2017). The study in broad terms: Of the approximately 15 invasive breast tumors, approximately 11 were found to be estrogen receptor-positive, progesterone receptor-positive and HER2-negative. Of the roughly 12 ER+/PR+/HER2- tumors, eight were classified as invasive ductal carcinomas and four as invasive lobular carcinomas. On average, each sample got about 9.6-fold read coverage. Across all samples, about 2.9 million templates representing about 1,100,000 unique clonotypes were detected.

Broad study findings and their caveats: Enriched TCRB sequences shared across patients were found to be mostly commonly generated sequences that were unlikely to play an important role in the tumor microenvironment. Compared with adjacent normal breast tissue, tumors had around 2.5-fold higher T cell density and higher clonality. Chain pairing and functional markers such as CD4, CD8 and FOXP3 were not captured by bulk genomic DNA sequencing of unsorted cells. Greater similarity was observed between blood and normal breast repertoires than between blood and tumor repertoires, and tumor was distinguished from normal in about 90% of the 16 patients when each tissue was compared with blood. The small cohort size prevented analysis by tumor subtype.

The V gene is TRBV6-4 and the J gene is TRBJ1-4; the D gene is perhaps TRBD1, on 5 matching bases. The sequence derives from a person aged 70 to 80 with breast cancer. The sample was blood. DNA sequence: TGTGCCAGTCGACAGTCTACTAATGAAAAACTGTTTTTT. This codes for CASRQSTNEKLFF.